These 8 T cell receptor beta chains share one sample of origin, sequenced in a study of blood T cell repertoires in COVID-19. Data came from immunoSEQ multiplex PCR; TCRdb stores just in-frame clones and leaves some out. The top ten hold 1.1% of the sample, which has a few hundred thousand clones, approximately 92% seen once. Sample: PBMCs or T cells enriched from blood (not recorded which). The source is a man under 40 who had recovered from COVID-19.

The rearrangement uses TRBV7-2 and TRBJ2-1; D is perhaps TRBD2 (6 bases). V lost 7 bases, J lost 9 bases, and 19 bases lay in between. The CDR3 is 14 residues long. Per the germline V gene, CDR1 is SGHTA and CDR2 is FQGNSA. The CDR3 region has the DNA TGTGCCAGCACCCCCGGAGGGCCTAGAACTGAGCAGTTCTTC. Translated: CASTPGGPRTEQFF.

This chain uses TRBV9 with TRBJ2-3; 12 bases are a match to TRBD2. CDR3 length: 15 amino acids. V was pared by 7 bases and J by 4 bases, with 7 bases of the junction left unmatched. Per the germline V gene, CDR1 is SGDLS and CDR2 is YYNGEE. The CDR3 reads CASGRTSGISDTQYF. In nucleotides, the CDR3 is TGTGCCAGCGGGCGGACTAGCGGGATTTCAGATACGCAGTATTTT.

The V and J genes are TRBV4-1 and TRBJ1-2, with 7 bases lining up with TRBD1. Trimming cost V 0 bases and J 3 bases; bases outside gene matches: 4. CDR1 is MGHRA, CDR2 YSYEKL, per germline. CDR3 size: 15 residues. In DNA, the CDR3 is TGCGCCAGCAGCCAAGATCCCAGGGGGGACTATGGCTACACCTTC. Protein: CASSQDPRGDYGYTF.

The J gene is TRBJ1-6, the V gene TRBV5-4; the D is unclear. The CDR3 extends over 16 amino acids. V dropped 2 bases and J dropped 0 bases, with 9 bases sitting between them. From germline, CDR1 is SGHNT and CDR2 YYREEE (reference sequence). The CDR3 protein is CASSFIKSSYNSPLHF. For the CDR3, the DNA is TGTGCCAGCAGCTTTATAAAGAGCTCCTATAATTCACCCCTCCACTTT.

V gene TRBV7-9 combines with J gene TRBJ2-7; a possible D gene is TRBD1 (5 bases). CDR1 SEHNR and CDR2 FQNEAQ come from the germline V gene (reference sequence). The V gene lost 5 bases and the J gene lost 3 bases, with 8 bases spanning the gap. The CDR3 consists of 12 residues. CDR3 loop: CASSTRVYEQYF. Here the CDR3 DNA reads TGTGCCAGCAGCACCAGGGTCTACGAGCAGTACTTC.

This clone has more than one count but fewer than ten. V is TRBV29-1 and J is TRBJ2-5; the D is unclear. From germline, CDR1 is SQVTM and CDR2 ANQGSEA. Trimming took 3 bases from V and 5 from J, leaving 10 bases between them. The CDR3 is made up of 12 amino acids. In nucleotides, the CDR3 is TGCAGCGTTGACACCTCTCGGGAGACCCAGTACTTC. Its translation is CSVDTSRETQYF.

The chain links TRBV7-2 to TRBJ2-5, with 8 bases aligning to TRBD2. Unmatched junction bases numbered 4, after V lost 5 bases and J lost 2 bases. Per germline, CDR1 SGHTA and CDR2 FQGNSA. The CDR3 is 14 residues long. CDR3 protein: CASSATSGQETQYF. For the CDR3, the DNA is TGTGCCAGCAGCGCCACTAGCGGTCAAGAGACCCAGTACTTC.

This clone has just a few counts. The chain has TRBV6-5 and TRBJ2-3; unclear D gene. This CDR3 contains 14 residues. The germline V gene encodes CDR1 MNHEY and CDR2 SVGAGI. Trimming stripped 0 bases from V and 0 bases from J, with 4 bases between. The CDR3 DNA follows: TGTGCCAGCAGTTACTCGAGGAGCACAGATACGCAGTATTTT. Translation: CASSYSRSTDTQYF.